A single sample is the source of the 13 T cell receptor beta chains below, sequenced in a study of graft-versus-host responses after intestinal transplantation. TCRdb keeps only in-frame clones here, not all; method: immunoSEQ multiplex PCR. The table includes about 36,000 clones, roughly 95% detected once. The antigens for these receptors are not known. Here the sequenced sample was unstimulated CD4+ T cells sorted from spleen or lymph node cells, taken before transplant. These receptors originate from a human donor who was the organ donor for an intestinal transplant.

This chain joins TRBV2 and TRBJ2-3, with D uncertain. This CDR3 contains 12 residues. The ends were cut back, 2 bases at V and 0 bases at J, with 0 bases in the middle. Germline assignment: CDR1 SNHLY and CDR2 FYNNEI. This chain's CDR3 is CASSESTDTQYF. CDR3 coding DNA: TGTGCCAGCAGTGAAAGCACAGATACGCAGTATTTT.

This clone was recorded once. The genes are TRBV28 and TRBJ1-2, with TRBD1 identical over 7 bases. This CDR3 is built from 12 residues. V was pared by 6 bases and J by 8 bases, with 6 bases of the junction left unmatched. Germline V lookup: CDR1 MDHEN, CDR2 SYDVKM. The CDR3 bases are TGTGCCAGCAGCCGCAGGGGGTACGGCTACACCTTC. Translating it yields CASSRRGYGYTF.

The chain combines TRBV2 with TRBJ1-1; D is unclear. From germline, CDR1 is SNHLY and CDR2 FYNNEI. Trimming shortened V by 6 bases and J by 2 bases, and 10 bases separated the two germline ends. The CDR3 totals 13 residues. CDR3 coding DNA: TGTGCCAGCAGGACCTCTGCAAACACTGAAGCTTTCTTT. It codes for CASRTSANTEAFF. The complete variable domain, with remaining parts taken from reference TRBV2 and TRBJ1-1, reads EPEVTQTPSHQVTQMGQEVILRCVPISNHLYFYWYRQILGQKVEFLVSFYNNEISEKSEIFDDQFSVERPDGSNFTLKIRSTKLEDSAMYFCASRTSANTEAFFGQGTRLTVV.

This chain links TRBV6-5 with TRBJ2-4; maybe TRBD1 (5 bases). Trimming stripped 2 bases from V and 2 bases from J, with 10 bases between. This CDR3 contains 15 residues. CDR1 and CDR2 (germline): MNHEY, SVGAGI. The CDR3 sequence is CASSYSRQTKNIQYF. The CDR3 DNA follows: TGTGCCAGCAGTTACAGTAGACAGACCAAAAACATTCAGTACTTC.

In regard to this clone: This sample also contains other DNA sequences that code for the same CDR3. This rearrangement joins TRBV5-1 to TRBJ1-2; D is unclear. This CDR3 has 13 amino acids. Trimming removed 0 bases at V and 3 bases at J, with 6 bases between. Germline CDR1 and CDR2: SGHRS and YFSETQ. CDR3 in DNA: TGCGCCAGCAGCTTGGACAGCTACTATGGCTACACCTTC. Translation gives CASSLDSYYGYTF. Full variable domain (missing parts from reference TRBV5-1 and TRBJ1-2): KAGVTQTPRYLIKTRGQQVTLSCSPISGHRSVSWYQQTPGQGLQFLFEYFSETQRNKGNFPGRFSGRQFSNSRSEMNVSTLELGDSALYLCASSLDSYYGYTFGSGTRLTVV.

The chain is built from TRBV9 and TRBJ2-7; TRBD2 is a possible D gene (6 bases). Germline V gene lookup returns CDR1 SGDLS and CDR2 YYNGEE. The V end lost 3 bases, the J end lost 1 base, and 11 bases lay between the germline ends. The CDR3 covers 14 residues. The CDR3 DNA is TGTGCCAGCAGCGCTATTGGGGGGTCCTACGAGCAGTACTTC. It translates to CASSAIGGSYEQYF.

V gene TRBV2 combines with J gene TRBJ1-1; 7 nucleotides line up with TRBD1. Germline lookup yields CDR1 SNHLY and CDR2 FYNNEI. V dropped 2 bases and J dropped 3; count of bases not matched to a gene: 3. This CDR3 has 14 amino acids. CDR3 DNA: TGTGCCAGCAGTGAAAACAGGGGAGACACTGAAGCTTTCTTT. It encodes CASSENRGDTEAFF.

The gene calls are TRBV4-1 and TRBJ1-2; 9 nucleotides agree with TRBD1. CDR1 and CDR2 from the germline V gene are MGHRA and YSYEKL. The CDR3 consists of 17 residues. V lost 2 bases, J lost 4 bases, and 11 bases stayed unmatched. The CDR3 sequence is CASSQFRDRDPFYGYTF. The CDR3 nucleotides are TGCGCCAGCAGCCAATTCCGGGACAGGGACCCTTTCTATGGCTACACCTTC.

The chain combines TRBV10-3 with TRBJ1-2; 8 bases agree with TRBD1. Germline V lookup: CDR1 ENHRY, CDR2 SYGVKD. V gave up 3 bases and J gave up 0 bases; unmatched junction bases: 9. The CDR3 length is 17 residues. Written as DNA, the CDR3 is TGTGCCATCAGTGATAGGACAGGGCATTTAGCTAACTATGGCTACACCTTC. Translation gives CAISDRTGHLANYGYTF.

J is TRBJ2-5 and V is TRBV29-1; D perhaps matches TRBD1 (6 bases). The V and J ends lost 5 bases and 1 base respectively, with 14 bases between them. The CDR3 totals 14 residues. Germline V gene sequence: CDR1 SQVTM, CDR2 ANQGSEA. The CDR3 coding sequence is TGCAGCGTTACCCGACAGGTCCTCCAAGAGACCCAGTACTTC. Translated, it gives CSVTRQVLQETQYF.

The chain recombines TRBV11-2 with TRBJ2-7; weak D call: TRBD1 (5 bases). The CDR3 loop spans 15 amino acids. Trimming took 1 base from V and 5 from J, leaving 15 bases between them. Germline values: CDR1 SGHAT, CDR2 FQNNGV. The CDR3 region is CASSLVQGPLHEQYF. In DNA form, the CDR3 reads TGTGCCAGCAGCTTAGTTCAGGGCCCATTACACGAGCAGTACTTC.

This chain uses TRBV4-3 with TRBJ2-7; 7 nucleotides line up with TRBD2. CDR3 length: 16 residues. Germline V lookup: CDR1 LGHNA, CDR2 YSLEER. V was clipped by 0 bases and J by 1 base; unmatched bases: 6. The CDR3 DNA is TGCGCCAGCAGCCAAGAGTGGAGACTAGCTTCCTACGAGCAGTACTTC. It is translated as CASSQEWRLASYEQYF.

Only one count was recorded for this clone. The chain couples TRBV9 to TRBJ1-6; the D gene is possibly TRBD1 (6 bases). The CDR3 contains 15 residues. The ends were cut back, 4 bases at V and 7 bases at J, with 15 bases in the middle. Germline CDR1 is SGDLS and CDR2 is YYNGEE. The CDR3 region is CASSPEGGGNSPLHF. CDR3 coding DNA: TGTGCCAGCAGCCCAGAGGGGGGGGGAAATTCACCCCTCCACTTT.